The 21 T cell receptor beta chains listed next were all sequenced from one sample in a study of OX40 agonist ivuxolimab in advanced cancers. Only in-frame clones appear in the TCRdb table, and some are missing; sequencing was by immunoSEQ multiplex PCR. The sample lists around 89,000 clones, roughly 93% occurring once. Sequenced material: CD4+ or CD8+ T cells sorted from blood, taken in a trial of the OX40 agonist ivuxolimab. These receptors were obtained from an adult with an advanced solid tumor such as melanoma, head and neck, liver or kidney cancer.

The CDR3 sequence is CASSLGGKETQYF. For the CDR3, the DNA is TGTGCCAGCAGCTTAGGCGGTAAGGAGACCCAGTACTTC. V and J are TRBV11-1 and TRBJ2-5; D gene unclear. The V end lost 1 base, the J end lost 5 bases, and 8 bases lay between the germline ends. The CDR3 spans 13 residues. The germline gives CDR1 SGHAT, CDR2 FQDESV (reference sequence).

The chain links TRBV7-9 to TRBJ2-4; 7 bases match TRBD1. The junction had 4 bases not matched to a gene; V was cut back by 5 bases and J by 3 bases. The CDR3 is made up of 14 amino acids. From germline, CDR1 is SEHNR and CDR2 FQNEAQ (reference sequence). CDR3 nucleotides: TGTGCCAGCAGCCTCGGGACAGTCAAAAACATTCAGTACTTC. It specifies CASSLGTVKNIQYF.

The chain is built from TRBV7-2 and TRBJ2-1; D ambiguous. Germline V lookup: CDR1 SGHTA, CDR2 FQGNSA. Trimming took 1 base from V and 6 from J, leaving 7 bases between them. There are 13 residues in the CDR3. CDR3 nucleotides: TGTGCCAGCAGCTTAGACACAGTCAATGAGCAGTTCTTC. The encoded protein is CASSLDTVNEQFF.

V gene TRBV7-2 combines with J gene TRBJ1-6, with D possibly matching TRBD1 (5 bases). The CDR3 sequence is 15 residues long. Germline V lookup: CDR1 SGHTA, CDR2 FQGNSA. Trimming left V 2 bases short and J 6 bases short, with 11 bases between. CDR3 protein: CASSLWGEVNSPLHF. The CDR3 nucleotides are TGTGCCAGCAGCTTATGGGGGGAGGTTAATTCACCCCTCCACTTT.

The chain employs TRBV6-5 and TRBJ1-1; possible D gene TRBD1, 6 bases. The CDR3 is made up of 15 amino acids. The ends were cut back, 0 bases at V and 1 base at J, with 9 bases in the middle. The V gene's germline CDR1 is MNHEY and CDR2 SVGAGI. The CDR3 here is CASSYSGHSNTEAFF. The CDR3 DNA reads TGTGCCAGCAGTTACTCGGGACATTCGAACACTGAAGCTTTCTTT.

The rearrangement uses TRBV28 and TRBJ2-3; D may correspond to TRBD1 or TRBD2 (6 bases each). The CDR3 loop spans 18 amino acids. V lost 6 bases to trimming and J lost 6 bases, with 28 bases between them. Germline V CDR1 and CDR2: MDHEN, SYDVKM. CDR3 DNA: TGTGCCAGCAGCCCGCCACCGGGGGCCGGGGAGGATGCGGATACGCAGTATTTT. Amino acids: CASSPPPGAGEDADTQYF.

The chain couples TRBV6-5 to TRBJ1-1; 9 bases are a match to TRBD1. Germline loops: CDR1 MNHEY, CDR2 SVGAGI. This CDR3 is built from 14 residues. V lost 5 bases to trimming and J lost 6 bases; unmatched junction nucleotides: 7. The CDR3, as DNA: TGTGCCAGCAGTACCCTGGGACAGGGTTCTGAAGCTTTCTTT. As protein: CASSTLGQGSEAFF.

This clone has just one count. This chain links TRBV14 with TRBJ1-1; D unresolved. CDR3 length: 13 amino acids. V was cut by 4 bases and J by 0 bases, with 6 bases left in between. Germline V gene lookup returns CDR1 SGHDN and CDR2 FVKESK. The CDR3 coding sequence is TGTGCCAGCAGCCGCCAGCTGAACACTGAAGCTTTCTTT. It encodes CASSRQLNTEAFF.

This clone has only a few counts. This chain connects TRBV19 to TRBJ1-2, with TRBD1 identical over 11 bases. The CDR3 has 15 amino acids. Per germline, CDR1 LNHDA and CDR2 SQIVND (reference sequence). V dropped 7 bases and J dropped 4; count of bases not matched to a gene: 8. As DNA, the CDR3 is TGTGCCAGTATGCCGGGGACAGGGGGTTTCTATGGCTACACCTTC. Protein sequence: CASMPGTGGFYGYTF.

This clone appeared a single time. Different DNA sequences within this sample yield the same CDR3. For the CDR3, the DNA is TGCGCCAGCAGCTTGGCTGGCACAGATACGCAGTATTTT. The encoded protein is CASSLAGTDTQYF. The rearrangement links TRBV5-1 to TRBJ2-3; no reliable D call. V dropped 0 bases and J dropped 1 base, with 3 bases sitting between them. Per germline, CDR1 SGHRS and CDR2 YFSETQ. This CDR3 is 13 amino acids long.

The chain's CDR3 is CASSVTGTGESEQYF. The CDR3, as DNA: TGCGCCAGCAGCGTCACCGGGACAGGGGAAAGCGAGCAGTACTTC. This chain connects TRBV5-1 to TRBJ2-7; 10 bases map to TRBD1. This CDR3 has 15 residues. CDR1 and CDR2 (germline): SGHRS, YFSETQ. J was trimmed by 6 bases and V by 4 bases; bases with no gene match: 10. The full variable domain, completed using reference TRBV5-1 and TRBJ2-7, is KAGVTQTPRYLIKTRGQQVTLSCSPISGHRSVSWYQQTPGQGLQFLFEYFSETQRNKGNFPGRFSGRQFSNSRSEMNVSTLELGDSALYLCASSVTGTGESEQYFGPGTRLTVT.

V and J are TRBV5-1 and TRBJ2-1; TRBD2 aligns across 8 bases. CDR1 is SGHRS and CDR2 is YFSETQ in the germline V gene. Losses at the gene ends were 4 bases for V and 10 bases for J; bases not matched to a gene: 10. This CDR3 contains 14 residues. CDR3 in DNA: TGCGCCAGCAGCAAGGGACTAGAGTTCGACGAGCAGTTCTTC. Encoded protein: CASSKGLEFDEQFF.

The CDR3 reads CASSGPGVVDTQYF. The DNA of the CDR3 is TGTGCCAGCAGCGGTCCTGGGGTCGTGGATACGCAGTATTTT. The chain recombines TRBV9 with TRBJ2-3; D ambiguous. CDR3 length: 14 amino acids. The germline gives CDR1 SGDLS, CDR2 YYNGEE. V lost 3 bases and J lost 6, with 14 bases in between.

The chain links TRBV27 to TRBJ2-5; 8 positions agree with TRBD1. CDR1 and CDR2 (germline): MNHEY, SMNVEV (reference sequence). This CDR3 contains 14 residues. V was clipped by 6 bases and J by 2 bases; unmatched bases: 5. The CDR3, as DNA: TGTGCCAGCAGCATCGGGACAGGTCAAGAGACCCAGTACTTC. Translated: CASSIGTGQETQYF.

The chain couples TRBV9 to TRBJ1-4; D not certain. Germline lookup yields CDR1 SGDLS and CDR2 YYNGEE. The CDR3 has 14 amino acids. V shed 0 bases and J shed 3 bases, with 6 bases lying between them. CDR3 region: CASSVGRANEKLFF. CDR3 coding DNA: TGTGCCAGCAGCGTAGGACGGGCTAATGAAAAACTGTTTTTT. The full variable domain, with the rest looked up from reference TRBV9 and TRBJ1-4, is DSGVTQTPKHLITATGQRVTLRCSPRSGDLSVYWYQQSLDQGLQFLIQYYNGEERAKGNILERFSAQQFPDLHSELNLSSLELGDSALYFCASSVGRANEKLFFGSGTQLSVL.

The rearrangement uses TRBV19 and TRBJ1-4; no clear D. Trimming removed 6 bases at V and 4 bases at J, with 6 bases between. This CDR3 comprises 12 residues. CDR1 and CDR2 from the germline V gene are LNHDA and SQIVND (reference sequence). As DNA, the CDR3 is TGTGCCAGTAGCGACCATAATGAAAAACTGTTTTTT. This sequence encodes CASSDHNEKLFF.

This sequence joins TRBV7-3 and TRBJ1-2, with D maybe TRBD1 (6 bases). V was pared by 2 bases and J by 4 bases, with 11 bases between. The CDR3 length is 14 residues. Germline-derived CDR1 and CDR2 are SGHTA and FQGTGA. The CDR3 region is CASSLSGTRYGYTF. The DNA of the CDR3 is TGTGCCAGCAGCTTATCCGGGACACGCTATGGCTACACCTTC.

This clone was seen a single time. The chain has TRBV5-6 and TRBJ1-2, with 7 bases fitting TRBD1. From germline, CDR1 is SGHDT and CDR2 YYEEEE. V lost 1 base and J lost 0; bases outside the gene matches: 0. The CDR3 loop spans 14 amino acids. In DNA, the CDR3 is TGTGCCAGCAGCTTGACAGGGGCTAACTATGGCTACACCTTC. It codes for CASSLTGANYGYTF.

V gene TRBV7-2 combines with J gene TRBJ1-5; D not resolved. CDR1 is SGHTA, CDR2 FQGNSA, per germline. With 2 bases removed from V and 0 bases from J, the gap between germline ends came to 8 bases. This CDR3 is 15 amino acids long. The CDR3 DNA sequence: TGTGCCAGCAGCTTAACAAGCTATAGCAATCAGCCCCAGCATTTT. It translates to CASSLTSYSNQPQHF.

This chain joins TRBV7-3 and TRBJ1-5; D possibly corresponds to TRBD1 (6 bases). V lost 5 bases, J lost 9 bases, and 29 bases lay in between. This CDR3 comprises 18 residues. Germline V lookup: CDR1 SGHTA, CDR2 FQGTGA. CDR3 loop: CASSHRPGTPISPPPQHF. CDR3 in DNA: TGTGCCAGCAGCCACCGTCCTGGGACACCAATCAGCCCGCCGCCCCAGCATTTT. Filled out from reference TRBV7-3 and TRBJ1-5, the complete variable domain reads GAGVSQTPSNKVTEKGKYVELRCDPISGHTALYWYRQSLGQGPEFLIYFQGTGAADDSGLPNDRFFAVRPEGSVSTLKIQRTERGDSAVYLCASSHRPGTPISPPPQHFGDGTRLSIL.

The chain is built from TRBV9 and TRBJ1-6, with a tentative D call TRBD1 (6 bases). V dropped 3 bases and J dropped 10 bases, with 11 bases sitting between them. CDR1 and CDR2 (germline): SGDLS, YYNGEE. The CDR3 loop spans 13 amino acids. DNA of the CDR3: TGTGCCAGCAGCGAGGACAGTCTATCACCCCTCCACTTT. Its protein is CASSEDSLSPLHF.